This TCR beta chain was sequenced in a study of early T cells in non-severe SARS-CoV-2 infection (dated by TCRdb to the early 2020s). General notes on the study: Because TCR sequencing was done on bulk RNA from unsorted whole blood, the alpha and beta chains could not be paired. Summary of the overall study and its limitations: VDJdb matching was skewed toward anti-spike CD8 responses and likely underestimated virus-specific expansions, missing private and CD4 specificities.

Library prep was done by 5' RACE. The sample was run on a NextSeq 500. In the TCR library protocol, unique molecular identifiers were attached to individual cDNA molecules to correct for PCR bias and sequencing error. Sequencing covered both TCR alpha and beta chains, and within each sample the abundances of alpha and beta sequences were tightly co-correlated. As for how the authors treated the data: Decombinator V4 was used to annotate the V gene, J gene and CDR3 of the TCR sequences. Expanded TCRs were defined as changing significantly between any two time points under a Poisson model with p below 0.0001. Abundances of TCRs were expressed as counts per million after normalisation to the total number of TCRs sequenced in each sample. MAIT TCRs were defined by TRAV1-2 paired with TRAJ12, TRAJ20 or TRAJ33, and iNKT TCRs by TRAV10 paired with TRAJ18. A search of VDJdb, accessed on 1 November 2021, was run for TCRs annotated to CMV, EBV and SARS-CoV-2, with TCRs annotated for multiple antigens excluded. Clones were called with MiXCR by TCRdb after fastp trimmed the public reads at Q25, and only in-frame beta chains were retained. Each entry is one CDR3 protein sequence, shown with its most common DNA and genes. The V and J calls were not made by the authors but by TCRdb's processing. For this sample there are tens of thousands of distinct CDR3 sequences; less than 20% appear just once. The ten largest account for approximately 8.4% of the sample.

In the germline V gene, CDR1 corresponds to SGHDN and CDR2 to FVKESK. The CDR3 sequence holds 15 residues, the cysteine and phenylalanine included. Only the CDR3 DNA is retained, 45 bases long and in frame from the first base. The V end gives up 1 base and the J end 3 bases, leaving 2 bases in the junction not matched to a gene. Of note for this clonotype: Its antigen target is currently unknown. Per-base qualities were not stored, and no clone one base away is much larger.

Set within a cohort of healthcare workers in London, UK, this nested case-control study involved weekly PCR testing of nasopharyngeal swabs along with blood sampling. Healthcare workers were enrolled in the week of the UK lockdown, from 23 to 31 March 2020, and were followed every week for up to 16 weeks. This chain is built from TRBV14 and TRBJ1-5; 8 middle bases align to TRBD1. The receptor was derived from an adult who was a healthcare worker with PCR-confirmed SARS-CoV-2 infection or an uninfected control (not recorded which). Material: whole blood, obtained at baseline. The CDR3 has the sequence CASSQGQGPNQPQHF. The DNA is as follows: TGTGCCAGCAGCCAAGGACAGGGGCCCAATCAGCCCCAGCATTTT.